The TCR beta chain described here comes from a study of tumor-infiltrating lymphocytes in primary liver carcinoma (dated by TCRdb to about 2017). At the level of the whole study: Roughly 5 patients with histopathologically diagnosed primary liver carcinoma underwent surgical resection in China between late 2015 and early 2016. High reproducibility was observed for the technical replicate repertoires, with mean shared-clone rates roughly 0.87 and correlation coefficients above 0.95. Roughly 3.5 to 7.5 million productive TCRbeta reads were obtained per sample, and no significant difference in read depth was found between tissue types. The tumors of the five patients were staged as T1-T3 N0M0, with maximum diameters ranging from 4.2 to 10 cm. The five patients, three men and two women aged 30 to 69 years, had hepatocellular carcinoma (four) or combined HCC and intrahepatic cholangiocarcinoma (one). TCRbeta repertoire sequencing, expression microarrays and whole-exome sequencing were combined in the study across five regions of each liver tumor, with adjacent normal tissue and blood also included. TCRbeta repertoire sequencing covered roughly 35 specimens from 5 patients: approximately 25 tumor regions, 5 adjacent noncancerous liver tissues and 5 peripheral blood samples.

CDR1 and CDR2 are read off the germline V gene as SGHAT and FQNNGV. The trim is 5 bases for V and 0 bases for J, with a gap of 14 bases between the germline ends. The CDR3, from cysteine to phenylalanine, totals 16 residues. Only the CDR3 region is kept as DNA, spanning 48 bases read in frame from base 1. On this clonotype itself: The target of this receptor is not known. No per-base quality is available; no much larger clone lies one base away.

The investigation overall reported the following: Compared with blood, tumors had a significantly larger share of the repertoire taken up by the top 250 clones (p = 0.039). Repertoire overlap was found to be higher between tumor regions (mean roughly 35%) than between tumor-adjacent (approximately 17%) or tumor-blood (approximately 15%) pairs, consistent with antigen-driven expansion. Because the samples were bulk and unsorted, CD4+ and CD8+ T cell repertoires could not be compared. The study included only a few patients, and the authors note findings should be validated in a larger study. Only the TCR beta chain was sequenced, so true repertoire diversity is likely underestimated because unpaired alpha chains were not captured.

Starting from about 500 ng total RNA, TCRbeta-specific cDNA was produced by reverse transcription with a constant-region primer and ProtoScript II reverse transcriptase. TCRbeta libraries were built with three nested multiplex PCR rounds, a slightly modified ARM-PCR procedure. The first two PCR rounds used multiplex TRBV1-TRBV30 forward primers with a Cbeta reverse primer, each for approximately 11 cycles. A final 25-cycle PCR with Deep VentR polymerase added sample barcodes and Illumina adapters. Before sequencing, amplicons of 200-500 bp were purified from gel using a QIAquick gel extraction kit. An Illumina HiSeq 2500 was used to sequence the TCRbeta amplicons, generating 250-bp paired-end reads. Turning to the authors' computational methods: Reads were quality-trimmed with Trimmomatic v0.33, and paired reads were merged with FLASH v1.2.11 to recover full CDR3 sequences. MiGEC v1.2.1b assigned V, D and J germline segments to the rearranged TCRbeta sequences. Clonotype statistics, along with Shannon-Wiener diversity indices, were calculated using VDJtools v1.0.0. To cut down on sampling bias, every analysis after diversity analysis relied on just the 250 most abundant clonotypes from each sample. The raw public data were reprocessed by TCRdb itself: fastp quality trimming at Q25, MiXCR clonotype calling, in-frame beta chains only. CDR3 protein sequences are deduplicated, and each keeps its most common genes and DNA. The V and J calls here are based on TCRdb, not the publication. The sample contains 250,000 to 350,000 distinct CDR3 sequences, around three fifths of them found a single time. The top ten hold 15% to 20% of the sample.

TRIzol reagent was used to extract blood RNA from unsorted whole blood, while the DNeasy Blood & Tissue kit provided the germline DNA. Chronic HBV infection was present in the patients, and the patients were treatment-naive at sampling. Before surgery, 3.5 to 4 milliliters of peripheral blood were drawn into K2EDTA tubes. The sample taken for sequencing was peripheral blood. The sequence was obtained from a woman aged 25 to 39 with primary liver carcinoma and hepatitis B virus infection. The chain joins TRBV11-2 to TRBJ1-3; the D gene identity is not certain. CDR3 reads: CASSLQSSPSGNTIYF. In nucleotide form, the sequence is TGTGCCAGCAGCCTTCAGAGCAGTCCCTCTGGAAACACCATATATTTT.